Below, 9 T cell receptor beta chains from the same sample are listed, as sequenced in a study of cytomegalovirus exposure and HLA in healthy donors. 13 Jbeta primers and 60 Vbeta primers were used for the PCR. The assay was immunoSEQ multiplex PCR, and TCRdb's table has in-frame clones only and misses some. This sample has about 200,000 clones; around 76% occur once, and the top ten carry 0.55% to 0.75%. Material for sequencing was PBMCs. These receptors originate from a man between 18 and 35 years old in good health and CMV-seronegative.

The chain combines TRBV5-4 with TRBJ2-1, with 9 positions matching TRBD2. The V gene's germline CDR1 is SGHNT and CDR2 YYREEE (reference sequence). With 4 bases clipped from V and 0 bases from J, the junction kept 2 bases outside the gene matches. The length of the CDR3 is 15 residues. CDR3 residues: CASSLAGSSYNEQFF. As DNA, the CDR3 is TGTGCCAGCAGCCTAGCGGGGAGCTCCTACAATGAGCAGTTCTTC.

In this sample, this clone turned up once. The V call is TRBV14, the J call TRBJ2-1; 11 bases agree with TRBD1. The CDR3 is 16 residues long. V lost 3 bases to trimming and J lost 5 bases; unmatched junction nucleotides: 6. Germline assignment: CDR1 SGHDN and CDR2 FVKESK. The CDR3 coding sequence is TGTGCCAGCAGCCAGCCGGGACAGGGGGGCAACAATGAGCAGTTCTTC. It specifies CASSQPGQGGNNEQFF.

V gene TRBV10-1 combines with J gene TRBJ2-1, with D possibly matching TRBD2 (6 bases). The V end lost 3 bases, the J end lost 6 bases, and 18 bases lay between the germline ends. This CDR3 has 16 residues. Germline assignment: CDR1 WNHNN and CDR2 SYGVQD (reference sequence). The CDR3 loop reads CASSELTRVGGNEQFF. The DNA for the CDR3 is TGCGCCAGCAGTGAATTAACTAGAGTCGGGGGCAATGAGCAGTTCTTC.

CDR3 sequence (DNA): TGTGCCAGCAGTTCGGGACTAGCGGGAGTAAATGAGCAGTTCTTC. It encodes CASSSGLAGVNEQFF. The V call is TRBV6-5, the J call TRBJ2-1; 14 bases are shared with TRBD2. The CDR3 extends over 15 amino acids. Germline V gene sequence: CDR1 MNHEY, CDR2 SVGAGI. V lost 4 bases and J lost 7; bases outside the gene matches: 3.

V usage is TRBV7-2 and J usage is TRBJ2-7; D is ambiguous. V was trimmed by 6 bases and J by 2 bases, leaving 17 bases between them. This CDR3 contains 15 residues. CDR1 and CDR2 from the germline V gene are SGHTA and FQGNSA. The CDR3 region is CASSSPSGYTYEQYF. CDR3 DNA: TGTGCCAGCAGTTCCCCCTCAGGCTACACCTACGAGCAGTACTTC.

This chain uses TRBV12-5 with TRBJ2-7; 7 bases are shared with TRBD2. J lost 3 bases, V lost 0 bases, and 8 bases had no gene match. The CDR3 spans 16 residues. Germline CDR1 reads LGHNT; CDR2 reads FRNRAP. CDR3 sequence (DNA): TGTGCTAGTGGTTTGGTAGTTGAAGCGGGGCACTACGAGCAGTACTTC. Protein product: CASGLVVEAGHYEQYF.

The V and J genes are TRBV4-2 and TRBJ2-7; D might be TRBD1 (6 bases). This CDR3 spans 15 amino acids. V was clipped by 4 bases and J by 0 bases, with 13 bases between them. Germline V lookup: CDR1 LGHNA, CDR2 YNFKEQ. CDR3 sequence: CASSRTDRSSYEQYF. In DNA, the CDR3 is TGTGCCAGCAGCCGGACAGACAGGAGCTCCTACGAGCAGTACTTC.

This sequence joins TRBV5-4 and TRBJ2-5; 9 bases map to TRBD1. The CDR3 is 14 amino acids. Germline V gene lookup returns CDR1 SGHNT and CDR2 YYREEE (reference sequence). After removal of 4 bases from V and 5 bases from J, the junction contained 6 bases not matched to a gene. CDR3: CASSKQGATETQYF. The CDR3 DNA is TGTGCCAGCAGCAAACAGGGGGCGACGGAGACCCAGTACTTC.

DNA of the CDR3: TGTGCCAGCAGCTTAGGGGGCCCCTACGAGCAGTACTTC. Its protein product is CASSLGGPYEQYF. The V gene is TRBV7-2, the J gene TRBJ2-7; TRBD1 might be the D (5 bases). The CDR3 has 13 amino acids. V was trimmed by 1 base and J by 2 bases, leaving 6 bases between them. Germline V CDR1 and CDR2: SGHTA, FQGNSA.